This entry is about one T cell receptor (beta chain). Ages ranged from roughly 18 to 100 years, with residence in fewer than 25 US areas. Self-reported history from a screening survey and questionnaire set each donor's cohort. Exposed participants came across a COVID-19 case within 2 weeks before study entry. The source of the sample is a study of blood T cell repertoires in COVID-19. Trimming stripped 5 bases from V and 7 bases from J, with 14 bases between. The CDR3 totals 13 residues. Germline CDR1 MNHEY, CDR2 SMNVEV (reference sequence). Study processing details: By means of reference gene primer amplification, nucleated cell counts were estimated. This table comes from immunoSEQ multiplex PCR, and its TCRdb copy is limited to in-frame clones, with some not included. D and trimming come from the DNA, and the V and J calls and clone size come from that table. This sample carries under 250,000 clones, 80% to 90% of them seen once, and the ten largest clones take about 3.5%.

This sequence originates from a woman aged 25 to 45 who had been exposed to COVID-19. The chain recombines TRBV27 with TRBJ1-2; perhaps TRBD1 as D (5 bases). Sequenced material: PBMCs or T cells enriched from blood (not recorded which). CDR3 residues: CASSPRDGIGYTF. The CDR3 DNA sequence: TGTGCCAGCAGTCCGCGGGACGGCATTGGCTACACCTTC.